This T cell receptor (beta chain) came from a study of blood T cell repertoires in COVID-19. CDR3 length equals 16 residues. V lost 0 bases, J lost 1 base, and 10 bases lay in between. Germline V gives CDR1 GTSNPN, CDR2 SVGIG (reference sequence). Measured with immunoSEQ multiplex PCR; TCRdb has only the in-frame clones, and not every one. The sample carries fewer than 80,000 clones, 73% recorded once. Sequences were obtained from peripheral blood. This sequence was found in a man between 60 and 75 years old with acute or convalescent COVID-19. This chain joins TRBV30 and TRBJ1-6; weak D call: TRBD1 (6 bases). The chain's CDR3 is CAWSVGGASYNSPLHF. The DNA for the CDR3 is TGTGCCTGGAGTGTTGGGGGCGCTTCCTATAATTCACCCCTCCACTTT. Full variable domain (remainder filled in from reference TRBV30 and TRBJ1-6): SQTIHQWPATLVQPVGSPLSLECTVEGTSNPNLYWYRQAAGRGLQLLFYSVGIGQISSEVPQNLSASRPQDRQFILSSKKLLLSDSGFYLCAWSVGGASYNSPLHFGNGTRLTVT.